The clone carrying this T cell receptor beta chain was detected ten times or more. From germline, CDR1 is SEHNR and CDR2 FQNEAQ (reference sequence). The CDR3 extends over 15 amino acids. The ends were cut back, 0 bases at V and 5 bases at J, with 14 bases in the middle. It was 8 to 10 ml of fresh peripheral blood that supplied the PBMCs. This sample was taken from a study of T cells in Graves' hyperthyroidism and ophthalmopathy. Researchers amplified the TCR beta CDR3 regions from RNA transcripts. When the TCR CDR3 underwent first-round RT-PCR, the HTBI primer set was used. TCRdb re-derived calls from the multiplex PCR reads in MiXCR, one entry per CDR3 protein. The table has approximately 530,000 distinct CDR3 sequences, about a sixth seen once.

The sample consisted of blood. The V gene is TRBV7-9, the J gene TRBJ2-7; D unresolved. This receptor was taken from a woman aged 18-30 years with Graves' hyperthyroidism. The DNA for the CDR3 is TGTGCCAGCAGCTTAGCGGTTCTCCTCGAGGACGAGCAGTACTTC. It is translated as CASSLAVLLEDEQYF.